A single TCR beta chain is shown here with its context. What this receptor recognizes is not known. Per-nucleotide qualities are absent, and no much larger clonotype sits a single base away. The sample is drawn from a study of CD8+CD57+ T cells in acquired aplastic anemia (dated 2018 in TCRdb). About the study as a whole: DNA extracted from sorted CD4+ and CD8+ cells had a mean of approximately 3.3 ug, with a range of roughly 0.2 to 27.4 ug. CD8+CD57+ expansion was defined as frequency above the mean frequency observed in healthy subjects. Overall results and qualifications from the work: CD8+ Simpson's diversity did not differ significantly between patients and healthy controls (P=0.060). Around 30 CD8+ CDR3 sequences were shared between patients and controls but appeared highly expressed in patients and within their immunodominant clones.

Profiling of TCR beta VDJ combinations and CDR3 sequences used genomic DNA as the template. An Illumina HiSeq 2000 was the platform used for TCR repertoire sequencing. The authors processed their data as follows. TRBV/TRBJ rearrangement plots, CDR3 size and DJ length profiles, and Simpson's diversity index were used to evaluate the repertoires. The most abundant DNA sequence in the deep sequencing data was taken as the immunodominant clone. CDR3 amino acid sequences were checked for sharing across subjects and were also compared against the VDJdb database and published repertoires. TCRdb reprocessing: public reads trimmed at Q25 with fastp, clones called with MiXCR, in-frame beta chains kept. Rows with a matching CDR3 protein are joined into one entry that keeps the most common DNA and genes. V and J calls and clone size were set by TCRdb, not the authors. The sample table records just over 200,000 distinct CDR3 sequences; 65% of these occur just once. The ten top clones hold around three fifths of the sample.

CDR1 and CDR2 are drawn from the germline V gene (reference sequence): SEHNR, FQNEAQ. V sheds 11 bases and J sheds 7 bases, leaving 21 bases between their ends. Reading from cysteine to phenylalanine, the CDR3 counts 14 amino acids. Of all the DNA, just the CDR3 is kept, 42 bases in frame from base 1. The patients picked for sequencing were ones in whom flow cytometry had shown an expansion of CD8+CD57+ cells. Severe acquired aplastic anemia was diagnosed in all patients according to International Study of Aplastic Anemia and Agranulocytosis and Camitta criteria. Patients had received no therapy at the time of blood sampling. In this study, sorted CD4+ and CD8+ T cells from the blood of healthy subjects and of severe aplastic anemia patients had their TCR repertoires deep-sequenced. Patients were enrolled under clinicaltrials.gov protocols 00001620, 01623167, 00001397, 00071045, 00081523 and 00961064 in the USA. Ficoll-Paque density gradient centrifugation was used to isolate peripheral blood mononuclear cells. Before DNA extraction, CD4+ and CD8+ T cells were sorted with FACS or magnetic beads.

The sequence links TRBV7-9 to TRBJ2-1; the D region possibly corresponds to TRBD2 (5 bases align). This TCR was recovered from a human donor with aplastic anemia. Specimen: sorted CD4+, CD8+, or CD8+CD57+ T cells (not recorded which) from PBMCs. The sequenced DNA is TGTGCCGGCCAACCCGAACAGCGGACGAATGAGCAGTTCTTC. It encodes CAGQPEQRTNEQFF. Reference TRBV7-9 and TRBJ2-1 genes cover what lies past the CDR3, so the full variable domain is DTGVSQNPRHKITKRGQNVTFRCDPISEHNRLYWYRQTLGQGPEFLTYFQNEAQLEKSRLLSDRFSAERPKGSFSTLEIQRTEQGDSAMYLCAGQPEQRTNEQFFGPGTRLTVL.